This entry describes one TCR beta chain. Germline V lookup: CDR1 SGHVS, CDR2 FQNEAQ. Trimming stripped 5 bases from V and 2 bases from J, with 10 bases between. The CDR3 totals 13 residues. Sequencing used immunoSEQ multiplex PCR; TCRdb keeps in-frame clones, though not all of them. The table lists about 110,000 clones, around nine tenths of them singletons. This specimen belongs to a study of blood T cell repertoires in COVID-19. The chain links TRBV7-8 to TRBJ2-7, with a weak D call TRBD1 (5 bases). The sequenced material came from peripheral blood. This TCR was recovered from a woman aged 70 to 79 who had recovered from COVID-19. The chain's CDR3 is CASSPRQPYEQYF. For the CDR3, the DNA is TGTGCCAGCAGCCCTAGACAGCCCTACGAGCAGTACTTC.